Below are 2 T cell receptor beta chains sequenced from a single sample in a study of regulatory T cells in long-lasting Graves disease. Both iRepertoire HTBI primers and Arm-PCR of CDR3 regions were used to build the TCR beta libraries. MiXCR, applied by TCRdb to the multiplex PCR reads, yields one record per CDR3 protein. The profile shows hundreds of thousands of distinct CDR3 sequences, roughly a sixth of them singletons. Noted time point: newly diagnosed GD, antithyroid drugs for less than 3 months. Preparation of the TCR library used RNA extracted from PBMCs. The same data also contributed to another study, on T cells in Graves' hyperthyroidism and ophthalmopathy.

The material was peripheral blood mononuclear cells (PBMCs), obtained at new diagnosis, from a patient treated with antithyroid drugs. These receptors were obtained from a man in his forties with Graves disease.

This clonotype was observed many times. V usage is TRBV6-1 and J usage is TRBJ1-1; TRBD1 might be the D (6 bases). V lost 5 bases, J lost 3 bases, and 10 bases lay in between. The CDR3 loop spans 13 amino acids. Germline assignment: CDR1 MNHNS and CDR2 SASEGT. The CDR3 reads CASSTDSYTEAFF. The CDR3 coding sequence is TGTGCCAGCAGTACGGACAGTTACACTGAAGCTTTCTTT.

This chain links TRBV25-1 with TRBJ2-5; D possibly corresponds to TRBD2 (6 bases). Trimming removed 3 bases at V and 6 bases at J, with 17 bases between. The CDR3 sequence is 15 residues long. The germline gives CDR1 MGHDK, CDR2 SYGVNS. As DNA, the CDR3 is TGTGCCAGCAGTGATCCGCGGACTGGAGGGCAGACCCAGTACTTC. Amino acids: CASSDPRTGGQTQYF.